The T cell receptor (beta chain) under discussion was sequenced for a study of cytomegalovirus exposure and HLA in healthy donors. As concerns this clone: Its antigen is as yet unknown.

Both 60 Vbeta primers and 13 Jbeta primers went into the PCR. The assay was immunoSEQ multiplex PCR, and TCRdb's table has in-frame clones only and misses some. The data contain 100,000 to 150,000 clones, 81% of them singletons. As for the donors, each was a healthy bone marrow donor. The CDR3 consists of 12 residues. The V gene lost 6 bases and the J gene lost 10 bases, with 12 bases spanning the gap. Germline loops: CDR1 MDHEN, CDR2 SYDVKM. Study conclusions and caveats: Because they were indistinguishable, some V segments, including TRBV6-2 and TRBV6-3, were excluded. Later analysis placed DRB1 highest and HLA-C lowest in TCR association rates, which differed by HLA locus. Equally common other TCR beta chains were less clonally expanded than HLA-associated ones, a later analysis found.

The chain joins TRBV28 to TRBJ1-4, with unresolved D. The sample comprised PBMCs. The origin of this receptor is a young man in good health and CMV-seronegative. Here the CDR3 reads CASSPIYLKLFF. CDR3 DNA: TGTGCCAGCAGCCCTATTTATCTAAAACTGTTTTTT.